The entry below describes one TCR beta chain. These data come from a study of radiation and T cells in renal cell carcinoma. The time point: baseline pretreatment blood. Sample treatment: 15 Gy SBRT to primary tumor, nephrectomy 4 weeks later. Measured with immunoSEQ multiplex PCR; TCRdb has only the in-frame clones, and not every one. The sample has approximately 150,000 clones; less than 90% are singletons. The V gene's germline CDR1 is KGHSH and CDR2 LQKENI. Germline trimming cut 6 bases from V and 6 bases from J; bases unmatched to any gene: 6. The CDR3 runs to 14 residues. This chain connects TRBV18 to TRBJ1-5; 9 bases line up with TRBD1. The sequence was collected from a woman in her forties or fifties with renal cell carcinoma. Here the sequenced sample was blood, taken from a patient whose treatment included radiotherapy and nephrectomy. The CDR3, as DNA: TGTGCCAGCTCTCTACAGGGGGCAGGTCAGCCCCAGCATTTT. Translated, it gives CASSLQGAGQPQHF.